This TCR beta chain was recovered during a study of shared clonotypes between healthy human individuals (dated by TCRdb to 2018 to 2021). At the level of the whole study: The cohort included three men and a couple of women between 18 and 49 years of age. For each donor, CD4 naive and CD4 memory were each run on three plates, CD8 naive on two plates, and CD8 memory on one plate. Each donor's leukapheresis produced roughly between roughly 0.9 and 9 billion PBMCs. To increase sequencing depth and limit assay-specific biases, TCR repertoire library preparation and sequencing were carried out by different laboratories using diverse techniques. To estimate repertoire size and how much clonotype sharing occurs between individuals, the study deeply sequenced the blood TCR repertoires of about five healthy adults.

The donors were healthy, HIV-negative adults with no recently reported acute infections or vaccinations. Every donor was a Caucasian adult living in Nashville, Tennessee, USA. Magnetic negative selection was used to enrich CD4+ T cells, after which naive cells were positively selected on CD45RA and the negative fraction became the memory subset. Blood was obtained by leukapheresis, after which PBMCs were separated by Ficoll-Histopaque density gradient centrifugation and cryopreserved in liquid nitrogen vapor phase. Purity and quantity of every magnetically sorted T cell population were checked by analytical flow cytometry. From each sorted fraction, genomic DNA was isolated and quantified by UV absorbance on a Nanodrop 2000c. On this clone: The specificity of this receptor is unknown. No base quality information exists; no much larger clone differs at one position.

V loses 3 bases, J loses 2 bases, and the germline ends lie 13 bases apart. The CDR3 contains 16 residues, cysteine and phenylalanine counted. Only CDR3 DNA is held: 48 bases, read in frame from base 1. CDR1 and CDR2, per the germline V gene (reference sequence), are LNHNV and YYDKDF. Using the deep immunoSEQ assay, multiplex PCR amplified TCR CDR3 regions from genomic DNA. Extracted genomic DNA from each cell subset was spread evenly across all wells of several immunoSEQ 96-well plates, with each plate serving as a replicate. For sorted subsets, each replicate PCR was loaded with approximately 0.2 ug genomic DNA, equivalent to 30,000 or so T cell genomes. The purified libraries were quantified using a Qubit 3.0 fluorometer, sized with a Bioanalyzer 2100, and then quantified again using the KAPA Library Quantification kit. Every immunoSEQ 96-well plate was sequenced on a separate single-read 150-cycle Illumina NextSeq 550 flow cell. Concerning the study's data processing: Because only junctional sequences without quality scores were contained in the immunoSEQ output, filtering matching that applied to full-length reads could not be performed. Sequences were annotated with PyIR, a Python wrapper for IgBLAST v1.9, using IMGT germline references to assign V/J genes and CDR3. Any read was removed if the V/J assignment was weak (E-value above 1e-6), the CDR3 was missing, or the read contained stop codons, out-of-frame junctions, or ambiguous translated residues. A V3J clonotype was defined by an identical inferred V gene, J gene, and CDR3 amino acid sequence. To compute the percentage overlap between repertoires, the number of shared unique clonotypes was divided by the size of the smaller repertoire. Repertoire richness was assessed with RTK rarefaction, the Chao1 estimator, and Recon v2.1 estimates of unobserved clonotypes. OLGA was used to compute generation probabilities for all TCRbeta clonotypes that the gDNA method yielded from a handful of donors. The source is immuneACCESS, and TCRdb retained only in-frame sequences with V and J called. Part of the clones is not carried over; for the studies checked, unresolved V genes explain less than half of this, and the remainder is unexplained. V and J calls and clone size are those listed in that table; D and trimming were worked out from the DNA. A total of 2.3 million or so clones appear in this sample, about 92% of them only once. The top ten constitute 0.35% to 0.45% of the sample.

General conclusions and limits of the study: Because the study included a small number of donors, the genetic and exposure-history diversity represented was limited. Even with the large sequencing depth, rarefaction of the sorted-subset datasets indicated that sequencing was incomplete. Based on pairwise subsampling, the degree of clonotype sharing among donors was expected to be affected by sequencing depth. Clonotypes shared by all four sorted-subset donors showed higher generation probabilities than non-shared clonotypes. Sharing across several donors was observed for 5% to 6.5% of naive CD4, over 3% of naive CD8, 2% to 2.5% of memory CD4, and around 0.42% of memory CD8 clonotypes. Sampling was restricted to blood, and TCR repertoires in tissues likely differ from the TCR repertoires found in blood. Naive subsets generally had larger estimated clonotype richness than memory subsets.

The source material was naive CD4+ T cells from PBMCs. This specimen's cell subset or site label, per the study, means: CD45RA+ positively selected. The rearranged segments are TRBV15 and TRBJ1-4, with the D gene call left open. This clonotype was obtained from a man younger than 35 in good health. Some clones in this sample may be carry-over from other donors' samples. CDR3 protein: CATSRASPATNEKLFF. In nucleotides, the sequence is TGTGCCACCAGCAGGGCCTCGCCAGCCACTAATGAAAAACTGTTTTTT.